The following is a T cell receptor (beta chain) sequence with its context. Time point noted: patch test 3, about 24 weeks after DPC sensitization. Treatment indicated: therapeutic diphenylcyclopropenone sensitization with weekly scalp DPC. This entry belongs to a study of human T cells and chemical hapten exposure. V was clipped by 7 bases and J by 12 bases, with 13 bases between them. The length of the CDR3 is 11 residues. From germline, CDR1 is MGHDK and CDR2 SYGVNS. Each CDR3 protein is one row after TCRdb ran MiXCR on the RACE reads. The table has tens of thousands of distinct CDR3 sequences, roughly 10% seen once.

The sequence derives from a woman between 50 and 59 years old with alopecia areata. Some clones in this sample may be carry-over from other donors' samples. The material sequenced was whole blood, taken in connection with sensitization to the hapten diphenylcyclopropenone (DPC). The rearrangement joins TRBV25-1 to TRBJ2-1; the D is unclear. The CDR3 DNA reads TGTGCCAGCATATACGCCGGGCGGCAGTTCTTC. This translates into CASIYAGRQFF.